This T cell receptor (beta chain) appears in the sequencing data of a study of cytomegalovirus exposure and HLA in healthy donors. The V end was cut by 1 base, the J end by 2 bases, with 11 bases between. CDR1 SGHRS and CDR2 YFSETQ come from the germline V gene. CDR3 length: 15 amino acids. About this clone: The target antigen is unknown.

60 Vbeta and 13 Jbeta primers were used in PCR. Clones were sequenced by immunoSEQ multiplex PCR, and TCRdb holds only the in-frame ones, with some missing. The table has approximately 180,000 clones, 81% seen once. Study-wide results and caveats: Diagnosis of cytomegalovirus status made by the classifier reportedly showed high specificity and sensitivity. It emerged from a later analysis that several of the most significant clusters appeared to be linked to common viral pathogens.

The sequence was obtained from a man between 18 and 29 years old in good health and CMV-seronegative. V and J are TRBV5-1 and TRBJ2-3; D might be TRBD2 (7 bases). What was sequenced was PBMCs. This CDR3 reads CASSLYAGATDTQYF. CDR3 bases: TGCGCCAGCAGCTTGTACGCGGGGGCCACAGATACGCAGTATTTT.